These 27 T cell receptor beta chains came from one sample sequenced in a study of cytomegalovirus exposure and HLA in healthy donors. 13 Jbeta primers and 60 Vbeta primers were used for the PCR. Some clones are missing from TCRdb's copy, which holds only in-frame ones; the method was immunoSEQ multiplex PCR. This repertoire shows around 150,000 clones, around 63% found once; its top ten account for over 1.5%. Sequenced: PBMCs. Receptors originate from a human donor in good health.

V gene TRBV18 combines with J gene TRBJ2-1; 8 nucleotides match TRBD1. CDR1 and CDR2 (germline): KGHSH, LQKENI. The J segment lost 1 base and the V segment lost 4 bases, leaving 3 bases of the junction unmatched. There are 15 residues in the CDR3. CDR3 in amino acids: CASSLGTGSYNEQFF. The CDR3 DNA sequence: TGTGCCAGCTCACTCGGGACAGGATCCTACAATGAGCAGTTCTTC.

Only one count was recorded for this clone. This chain joins TRBV28 and TRBJ1-1; 9 bases are a match to TRBD1. CDR1 MDHEN and CDR2 SYDVKM come from the germline V gene. This CDR3 spans 14 amino acids. J lost 5 bases, V lost 5 bases, and 6 bases had no gene match. CDR3 DNA: TGTGCCAGCAGTCTGACAGGGGGGAGAACTGAAGCTTTCTTT. This sequence encodes CASSLTGGRTEAFF.

A few counts support this clone. The genes are TRBV5-8 and TRBJ2-5; 14 bases fit TRBD2. V was clipped by 0 bases and J by 5 bases; unmatched bases: 3. The CDR3 sequence is 16 residues long. Germline V lookup: CDR1 SGHTS, CDR2 YDEGEE. The CDR3 DNA is TGTGCCAGCAGCTTGGGACTAGCGGGAGGGTCGGAGACCCAGTACTTC. Translating gives CASSLGLAGGSETQYF.

This clone was counted only a few times. In DNA, the CDR3 is TGCGCCAGCACCACAGACGGGAACACTGAAGCTTTCTTT. Translated, it gives CASTTDGNTEAFF. The V gene is TRBV5-1, the J gene TRBJ1-1; D remains unclear. This CDR3 comprises 13 residues. Trimming took 6 bases from V and 1 from J, leaving 10 bases between them. Looked up from germline, CDR1 is SGHRS and CDR2 is YFSETQ.

V gene TRBV9 combines with J gene TRBJ2-7; weak D call: TRBD2 (6 bases). The V end was cut by 0 bases, the J end by 3 bases, with 13 bases between. This CDR3 contains 15 residues. Germline V gene lookup returns CDR1 SGDLS and CDR2 YYNGEE. CDR3 region: CASSVASGQGYEQYF. CDR3 sequence (DNA): TGTGCCAGCAGCGTAGCAAGCGGGCAGGGCTACGAGCAGTACTTC. The full variable domain, in which reference TRBV9 and TRBJ2-7 provide the parts outside the CDR3, is DSGVTQTPKHLITATGQRVTLRCSPRSGDLSVYWYQQSLDQGLQFLIQYYNGEERAKGNILERFSAQQFPDLHSELNLSSLELGDSALYFCASSVASGQGYEQYFGPGTRLTVT.

This clone was seen only a few times. The chain employs TRBV5-1 and TRBJ1-2, with D perhaps matching TRBD1 (5 bases). This CDR3 is 12 amino acids long. Trimming removed 4 bases from V and 5 bases from J, with 9 bases in between. From germline, CDR1 is SGHRS and CDR2 YFSETQ. The CDR3 bases are TGCGCCAGCAGCGGCGGACAATATGGCTACACCTTC. It codes for CASSGGQYGYTF.

The V and J genes are TRBV7-2 and TRBJ1-2; TRBD1 agrees at 8 bases. The CDR3 runs 15 residues. V gave up 1 base and J gave up 4 bases; unmatched junction bases: 5. Germline values: CDR1 SGHTA, CDR2 FQGNSA. CDR3: CASSLVQGAGYGYTF. CDR3 nucleotide sequence: TGTGCCAGCAGCTTAGTCCAGGGGGCAGGCTATGGCTACACCTTC.

The V and J genes are TRBV7-6 and TRBJ2-3; 10 nucleotides line up with TRBD2. V shed 5 bases, J shed 2 bases, and the junction held 7 bases outside the gene matches. This CDR3 is 16 amino acids long. Germline V gene data show CDR1 as SGHVS and CDR2 as FNYEAQ. The CDR3: CASSPRTSGITDTQYF. As DNA, the CDR3 is TGTGCCAGCAGCCCACGGACTAGCGGAATCACAGATACGCAGTATTTT. The entire variable domain, with the rest obtained from reference TRBV7-6 and TRBJ2-3, is as follows: GAGVSQSPRYKVTKRGQDVALRCDPISGHVSLYWYRQALGQGPEFLTYFNYEAQQDKSGLPNDRFSAERPEGSISTLTIQRTEQRDSAMYRCASSPRTSGITDTQYFGPGTRLTVL.

V and J are TRBV5-4 and TRBJ2-3; 10 bases are shared with TRBD2. With 4 bases clipped from V and 0 bases from J, the junction kept 11 bases outside the gene matches. The CDR3 loop spans 18 amino acids. The germline CDR1 and CDR2 sequences are SGHNT and YYREEE (reference sequence). CDR3 region: CASSLGTSEPPSTDTQYF. The CDR3 DNA reads as TGTGCCAGCAGCCTTGGGACTAGCGAACCGCCTAGCACAGATACGCAGTATTTT.

The chain carries TRBV11-2 and TRBJ1-2, with D hard to call. Trimming cost V 5 bases and J 2 bases, with 9 bases left between them. The CDR3 is 13 residues long. Germline V gene data show CDR1 as SGHAT and CDR2 as FQNNGV. In nucleotides, the CDR3 is TGTGCCAGCAGCCCCCTCCCCAACTATGGCTACACCTTC. Its translation is CASSPLPNYGYTF.

This clone was observed a handful of times. Written as DNA, the CDR3 is TGCGCCAGCAGTGAACCGACAGGGGAAGCTTTCTTT. It specifies CASSEPTGEAFF. The chain recombines TRBV10-1 with TRBJ1-1; the match to TRBD1 covers 7 bases. The CDR3 runs to 12 residues. Germline V CDR1 and CDR2: WNHNN, SYGVQD (reference sequence). Germline trimming cut 3 bases from V and 8 bases from J; bases unmatched to any gene: 3.

The CDR3 bases are TGCGCCAGCAGCCAAGAAACTATTCTGGCCCAAAACCCCACCTACGAGCAGTACTTC. It translates to CASSQETILAQNPTYEQYF. The rearrangement uses TRBV4-3 and TRBJ2-7; D call uncertain. Germline V CDR1 and CDR2: LGHNA, YSLEER. The CDR3 runs to 19 residues. V was trimmed by 0 bases and J by 2 bases, leaving 23 bases between them.

This clone was detected only a few times. The chain employs TRBV25-1 and TRBJ2-3; tentative D call: TRBD1 (5 bases). The CDR3 spans 15 residues. With 3 bases removed from V and 0 bases from J, the gap between germline ends came to 10 bases. CDR1 is MGHDK and CDR2 is SYGVNS in the germline V gene. The CDR3 nucleotides are TGTGCCAGCAGTGAGATAGCAGGGAGCACAGATACGCAGTATTTT. Protein product: CASSEIAGSTDTQYF.

The V call is TRBV6-1, the J call TRBJ2-1; D possibly corresponds to TRBD2 (6 bases). Trimming took off 4 bases at V and 0 bases at J, with 10 bases between the two ends. Germline lookup yields CDR1 MNHNS and CDR2 SASEGT. This CDR3 is built from 15 residues. CDR3 amino acids: CASSVHGGSYNEQFF. The CDR3 DNA follows: TGTGCCAGCAGTGTACACGGGGGCTCCTACAATGAGCAGTTCTTC.

The rearrangement joins TRBV6-1 to TRBJ1-4, with 7 bases that match TRBD1. The germline V gene has CDR1 MNHNS and CDR2 SASEGT. The CDR3 covers 14 residues. J lost 4 bases, V lost 3 bases, and 2 bases had no gene match. The CDR3 sequence is CASSEGQLNEKLFF. The DNA for the CDR3 is TGTGCCAGCAGTGAGGGACAGCTTAATGAAAAACTGTTTTTT.

The chain recombines TRBV7-9 with TRBJ2-1; tentatively, D is TRBD2 (6 bases). V was trimmed by 3 bases and J by 7 bases, leaving 16 bases between them. Germline V CDR1 and CDR2: SEHNR, FQNEAQ (reference sequence). The CDR3 has 15 amino acids. As DNA, the CDR3 is TGTGCCAGCAGCTTTGTGGGAGGCAAAGGGAATGAGCAGTTCTTC. Its protein product is CASSFVGGKGNEQFF.

This rearrangement joins TRBV27 to TRBJ2-1; 12 bases align to TRBD2. The CDR3 is 15 residues long. Germline-derived CDR1 and CDR2 are MNHEY and SMNVEV (reference sequence). With V trimmed by 7 bases and J by 4 bases, 5 bases remained unmatched. This CDR3 is CASKPGLAGYNEQFF. CDR3 bases: TGTGCCAGCAAGCCTGGACTAGCGGGGTACAATGAGCAGTTCTTC.

This sequence joins TRBV11-2 and TRBJ1-4; the match to TRBD1 covers 9 bases. Germline V CDR1 and CDR2: SGHAT, FQNNGV. This CDR3 has 14 amino acids. The trim removed 5 bases at V and 5 bases at J, leaving 3 bases unmatched. The CDR3: CASSRDRENEKLFF. In DNA, the CDR3 is TGTGCCAGCAGCCGGGACAGGGAGAATGAAAAACTGTTTTTT.

V and J are TRBV6-1 and TRBJ2-1, with a weak D call TRBD1 (5 bases). The CDR3 has 12 amino acids. The V and J ends lost 7 bases and 13 bases respectively, with 17 bases between them. CDR1 is MNHNS, CDR2 SASEGT, per germline. Here the CDR3 DNA reads TGTGCCAGCACCTCACAGGAGACACTTCAGTTCTTC. It specifies CASTSQETLQFF.

The gene calls are TRBV7-9 and TRBJ2-2, with TRBD1 matching over 7 bases. This CDR3 has 15 amino acids. The ends lost 4 bases at V and 0 bases at J; junction bases unmatched: 2. The germline V gene encodes CDR1 SEHNR and CDR2 FQNEAQ (reference sequence). Written as DNA, the CDR3 is TGTGCCAGCAGCTCGACAGGGACGAACACCGGGGAGCTGTTTTTT. It specifies CASSSTGTNTGELFF.

The chain couples TRBV9 to TRBJ2-7; TRBD1 is a possible D gene (6 bases). V shed 5 bases and J shed 6 bases, with 21 bases lying between them. The CDR3 covers 15 residues. In germline, CDR1 is SGDLS, CDR2 YYNGEE. For the CDR3, the DNA is TGTGCCAGCAGAGAAAGGGGGAGCTACGTCTGCGAGCAGTACTTC. This sequence encodes CASRERGSYVCEQYF.

This clone was counted between two and nine times. The chain couples TRBV25-1 to TRBJ1-1; TRBD1 matches at 7 bases. CDR1 and CDR2 (germline): MGHDK, SYGVNS. V dropped 1 base and J dropped 10; count of bases not matched to a gene: 12. The CDR3 contains 15 residues. The CDR3 sequence is CASSEWAVGGDRAFF. In nucleotides, the CDR3 is TGTGCCAGCAGTGAATGGGCGGTAGGGGGCGACCGAGCTTTCTTT.

This clone has only a few counts. The V and J genes are TRBV11-3 and TRBJ2-3; 12 bases agree with TRBD2. The germline V gene encodes CDR1 SGHNT and CDR2 YENEEA. The V gene end was trimmed by 1 base and the J gene end by 4 bases; junction bases not matched to a gene: 3. CDR3 length: 16 amino acids. CDR3: CASSLAGTSGSDTQYF. The DNA for the CDR3 is TGTGCCAGCAGCTTAGCAGGGACTAGCGGGTCAGATACGCAGTATTTT.

The rearrangement uses TRBV5-5 and TRBJ2-7; perhaps TRBD1 as D (5 bases). The germline V gene encodes CDR1 SGHKS and CDR2 YYEKEE (reference sequence). Trimming left V 4 bases short and J 3 bases short, with 14 bases between. CDR3 length: 14 amino acids. CDR3 DNA sequence: TGTGCCAGCAGCAGTGCAGGGAAGCACTACGAGCAGTACTTC. It yields the protein CASSSAGKHYEQYF.

This chain uses TRBV27 with TRBJ2-1; 8 bases are shared with TRBD2. Germline values: CDR1 MNHEY, CDR2 SMNVEV (reference sequence). Unmatched junction bases numbered 6, after V lost 5 bases and J lost 3 bases. CDR3 length: 15 amino acids. CDR3 coding DNA: TGTGCCAGCAGTCAGAGACTAGCGCTCTACAATGAGCAGTTCTTC. The encoded protein is CASSQRLALYNEQFF.

This sequence joins TRBV18 and TRBJ1-2; D perhaps matches TRBD1 (6 bases). Trimming shortened V by 0 bases and J by 8 bases, and 10 bases separated the two germline ends. This CDR3 contains 13 residues. Germline lookup yields CDR1 KGHSH and CDR2 LQKENI. The CDR3 sequence: CASSPPGGEGYTF. The CDR3 DNA is TGTGCCAGCTCACCACCAGGGGGTGAGGGCTACACCTTC.

This chain uses TRBV5-1 with TRBJ2-7; 11 nucleotides line up with TRBD1. Germline V gene lookup returns CDR1 SGHRS and CDR2 YFSETQ. The length of the CDR3 is 14 residues. After removal of 4 bases from V and 7 bases from J, the junction contained 7 bases not matched to a gene. CDR3 protein: CASSPGTGGREQYF. Written as DNA, the CDR3 is TGCGCCAGCAGCCCCGGGACAGGGGGTCGGGAGCAGTACTTC.